The 8 T cell receptor beta chains presented below share a single source sample, sequenced in a study of blood T cell repertoires in COVID-19. TCRdb's copy holds only in-frame clones and misses some; the assay was immunoSEQ multiplex PCR. The data show 210,000 or so clones, with 75% to 90% seen just once and 4% to 5.5% held by the top ten. The sequenced sample consisted of peripheral blood. These receptors were taken from a woman aged 40 to 49 with acute or convalescent COVID-19.

The V gene is TRBV9, the J gene TRBJ2-4, with 7 bases that match TRBD1. The CDR3 covers 16 residues. The V segment lost 3 bases and the J segment 1 base; nucleotides outside the gene matches: 7. Germline assignment: CDR1 SGDLS and CDR2 YYNGEE. CDR3 amino acids: CASSAGRGLAKNIQYF. CDR3 nucleotides: TGTGCCAGCAGCGCGGGAAGGGGGCTGGCCAAAAACATTCAGTACTTC.

V usage is TRBV24-1 and J usage is TRBJ1-1, with D unresolved. The CDR3 covers 13 residues. Trimming removed 0 bases at V and 7 bases at J, with 8 bases between. Germline-derived CDR1 and CDR2 are KGHDR and SFDVKD. The CDR3 loop reads CATSDLRGNEAFF. For the CDR3, the DNA is TGTGCCACCAGTGATTTGCGGGGAAATGAAGCTTTCTTT.

The rearrangement links TRBV7-9 to TRBJ1-5; D is possibly TRBD1 (6 bases). Germline assignment: CDR1 SEHNR and CDR2 FQNEAQ (reference sequence). The CDR3 extends over 14 amino acids. V was shortened by 5 bases and J by 6 bases, with 14 bases between the two germline ends. This chain's CDR3 is CASSPGGGSQPQHF. The CDR3 DNA reads TGTGCCAGCAGCCCGGGAGGGGGTAGTCAGCCCCAGCATTTT.

The chain combines TRBV24-1 with TRBJ2-1, with TRBD2 matching 9 bases. The CDR3 runs 20 residues. The V segment lost 0 bases and the J segment 8 bases; nucleotides outside the gene matches: 19. Per the germline V gene, CDR1 is KGHDR and CDR2 is SFDVKD. CDR3 loop: CATSDLLSPPTSGPRDEQFF. The CDR3, as DNA: TGTGCCACCAGTGATTTGCTTTCTCCCCCTACTAGCGGGCCCCGTGATGAGCAGTTCTTC.

The V call is TRBV27, the J call TRBJ2-2, with D hard to call. Germline-derived CDR1 and CDR2 are MNHEY and SMNVEV (reference sequence). V lost 4 bases, J lost 1 base, and 7 bases lay in between. The CDR3 is 14 residues long. The CDR3 DNA reads as TGTGCCAGCAGTTCTTACAGGAACACCGGGGAGCTGTTTTTT. Amino acid sequence: CASSSYRNTGELFF.

Only a few counts were recorded for this clone. The gene calls are TRBV5-6 and TRBJ1-5; D might be TRBD1 (6 bases). V lost 0 bases and J 6 bases, leaving 13 bases between the germline ends. The CDR3 runs 15 residues. Germline CDR1 SGHDT, CDR2 YYEEEE. The chain's CDR3 is CASSLAGGPGQPQHF. The CDR3 DNA reads TGTGCCAGCAGCTTGGCCGGGGGGCCAGGTCAGCCCCAGCATTTT.

The chain recombines TRBV25-1 with TRBJ1-5; D gene unclear. The CDR3 contains 16 residues. V was shortened by 4 bases and J by 0 bases, with 13 bases between the two germline ends. The germline V gene encodes CDR1 MGHDK and CDR2 SYGVNS. The CDR3 bases are TGTGCCAGCAGTGCCTCAGTACCCGATAGCAATCAGCCCCAGCATTTT. This codes for CASSASVPDSNQPQHF. The full variable domain, completed using reference TRBV25-1 and TRBJ1-5, is EADIYQTPRYLVIGTGKKITLECSQTMGHDKMYWYQQDPGMELHLIHYSYGVNSTEKGDLSSESTVSRIRTEHFPLTLESARPSHTSQYLCASSASVPDSNQPQHFGDGTRLSIL.

With respect to this clone: The same CDR3 is also encoded by other DNA sequences in this sample. The chain combines TRBV19 with TRBJ1-3; 9 bases agree with TRBD1. The germline CDR1 and CDR2 sequences are LNHDA and SQIVND (reference sequence). The CDR3 is made up of 15 amino acids. V lost 6 bases, J lost 0 bases, and 3 bases stayed unmatched. The CDR3: CASRADRGSGNTIYF. The CDR3 bases are TGTGCCAGTAGGGCGGACAGGGGCTCTGGAAACACCATATATTTT.